This T cell receptor (beta chain) is from a study of vaccination effects on CD4 cells after COVID-19. Turning to the study itself: A couple of convalescent donors provided samples 16 days and one week before vaccination.

Antigen-specific CD4+ T cells expanded by the ViraFEST assay with viral peptide pools were then sequenced. Scientists isolated CD4+ T cells after an approximately 10-day culture period ended. PCR showed that the person got SARS-CoV-2 infection at some point between March and December 2020. Note on this clone: The antigen is undetermined.

Study results and caveats: The study enrolled few convalescent patients and sampled no early post-infection timepoints.

The protocol was immunoSEQ multiplex PCR, while the TCRdb copy is restricted to in-frame clones and leaves out a portion. Seen here are about 45,000 clones, roughly 65% observed once, and the top ten hold more than 30%. Germline V gene data show CDR1 as SGHRS and CDR2 as YFSETQ. The CDR3 contains 14 residues. With V trimmed by 6 bases and J by 1 base, 3 bases remained unmatched. This TCR was sampled from a human donor who had a prior SARS-CoV-2 infection. The V gene is TRBV5-1, the J gene TRBJ1-1; 10 nucleotides agree with TRBD1. Sequencing used CD4+ T cells from PBMCs cultured with a peptide pool, obtained before COVID-19 vaccination. This CDR3 reads CASTRDRGNTEAFF. The CDR3 DNA reads as TGCGCCAGCACCCGGGACAGGGGGAACACTGAAGCTTTCTTT. Filled out from reference TRBV5-1 and TRBJ1-1, the complete variable domain reads KAGVTQTPRYLIKTRGQQVTLSCSPISGHRSVSWYQQTPGQGLQFLFEYFSETQRNKGNFPGRFSGRQFSNSRSEMNVSTLELGDSALYLCASTRDRGNTEAFFGQGTRLTVV.